Below, 27 T cell receptor beta chains from the same sample are listed, as sequenced in a study of shared clonotypes between healthy human individuals. Using immunoSEQ multiplex PCR, the repertoire was profiled, and TCRdb retains in-frame clones only, with some absent. The sample has about 380,000 clones, approximately 96% seen once; the top ten hold 0.32%. Sequencing used memory CD8+ T cells sorted from blood. Subset: CD45RO+ cells pooled with CCR7-negative TemRA cells. The origin of the receptors is a young man in good health.

The gene calls are TRBV11-1 and TRBJ2-3; D possibly uses TRBD1 or TRBD2 (5 bases each). Trimming took 7 bases from V and 7 from J, leaving 21 bases between them. CDR1 SGHAT and CDR2 FQDESV come from the germline V gene (reference sequence). There are 15 residues in the CDR3. The CDR3 loop is CASTKGRQPKYTQYF. For the CDR3, the DNA is TGTGCCAGCACCAAGGGACGCCAGCCCAAGTATACGCAGTATTTT.

The chain carries TRBV7-9 and TRBJ2-5; 8 bases map to TRBD2. This CDR3 is 15 amino acids long. Per the germline V gene, CDR1 is SEHNR and CDR2 is FQNEAQ (reference sequence). Trimming removed 5 bases from V and 5 bases from J; junction bases left unmatched: 10. The CDR3: CASSRPLAAWETQYF. The CDR3 nucleotides are TGTGCCAGCAGCCGCCCACTAGCGGCCTGGGAGACCCAGTACTTC.

The gene calls are TRBV6-6 and TRBJ1-5; the D gene is possibly TRBD1 (5 bases). The ends were cut back, 6 bases at V and 3 bases at J, with 15 bases in the middle. The CDR3 runs to 15 residues. CDR1 MNHNY and CDR2 SVGAGI come from the germline V gene (reference sequence). CDR3 residues: CASRFSWGSNQPQHF. The CDR3 coding sequence is TGTGCCAGCAGGTTCTCATGGGGGTCCAATCAGCCCCAGCATTTT.

The rearrangement uses TRBV7-3 and TRBJ2-2; the match to TRBD2 covers 7 bases. CDR1 and CDR2 (germline): SGHTA, FQGTGA. V shed 5 bases, J shed 4 bases, and the junction held 10 bases outside the gene matches. This CDR3 has 16 residues. The CDR3 sequence is CASSPLARQPTGELFF. Here the CDR3 DNA reads TGTGCCAGCAGCCCACTAGCGCGGCAACCCACCGGGGAGCTGTTTTTT.

A single count supports this clone. The chain links TRBV27 to TRBJ2-1, with D unresolved. Germline V gene sequence: CDR1 MNHEY, CDR2 SMNVEV (reference sequence). Trimming stripped 3 bases from V and 7 bases from J, with 4 bases between. The CDR3 is 11 amino acids. The CDR3 DNA is TGTGCCAGCAGTTTGAAGAATGAGCAGTTCTTC. Protein product: CASSLKNEQFF.

This clone was seen just once. This sequence joins TRBV7-2 and TRBJ1-5; a weak D match, TRBD1 (5 bases). The CDR3 sequence is 13 residues long. The germline V gene has CDR1 SGHTA and CDR2 FQGNSA. V dropped 0 bases and J dropped 9 bases, with 9 bases sitting between them. As DNA, the CDR3 is TGTGCCAGCAGCTTAGCAGGGGTTGGGCCCCAGCATTTT. Its translation is CASSLAGVGPQHF. Looking up the rest from reference TRBV7-2 and TRBJ1-5 gives the full variable domain: GAGVSQSPSNKVTEKGKDVELRCDPISGHTALYWYRQSLGQGLEFLIYFQGNSAPDKSGLPSDRFSAERTGGSVSTLTIQRTQQEDSAVYLCASSLAGVGPQHFGDGTRLSIL.

J is TRBJ1-5 and V is TRBV25-1; possible D gene TRBD1, 6 bases. V was cut by 5 bases and J by 3 bases, with 11 bases left in between. Germline V gives CDR1 MGHDK, CDR2 SYGVNS. The CDR3 extends over 14 amino acids. Here the CDR3 reads CASSTTGSNQPQHF. DNA for the CDR3: TGTGCCAGCAGTACCACAGGGTCCAATCAGCCCCAGCATTTT. The whole variable domain, filled in from reference TRBV25-1 and TRBJ1-5, reads EADIYQTPRYLVIGTGKKITLECSQTMGHDKMYWYQQDPGMELHLIHYSYGVNSTEKGDLSSESTVSRIRTEHFPLTLESARPSHTSQYLCASSTTGSNQPQHFGDGTRLSIL.

The V call is TRBV15, the J call TRBJ2-7; D tentatively fits TRBD1 or TRBD2 (5 bases each). CDR1 and CDR2 from the germline V gene are LNHNV and YYDKDF (reference sequence). The CDR3 has 16 amino acids. V was cut by 0 bases and J by 4 bases, with 16 bases left in between. The CDR3 protein is CATSRDGGNKIYEQYF. The DNA of the CDR3 is TGTGCCACCAGCAGAGATGGGGGTAACAAAATTTACGAGCAGTACTTC. The full variable domain, completed using reference TRBV15 and TRBJ2-7, is DAMVIQNPRYQVTQFGKPVTLSCSQTLNHNVMYWYQQKSSQAPKLLFHYYDKDFNNEADTPDNFQSRRPNTSFCFLDIRSPGLGDTAMYLCATSRDGGNKIYEQYFGPGTRLTVT.

The gene calls are TRBV28 and TRBJ1-2; a weak D match, TRBD1 (6 bases). Germline V gene data show CDR1 as MDHEN and CDR2 as SYDVKM. Trimming shortened V by 4 bases and J by 0 bases, and 18 bases separated the two germline ends. This CDR3 region has 17 residues. The CDR3 DNA reads TGTGCCAGCAGTTCGTCGGGACACGGAATGGCTAACTATGGCTACACCTTC. As protein: CASSSSGHGMANYGYTF.

The chain joins TRBV5-1 to TRBJ2-5; D gene ambiguous. Germline V gene data show CDR1 as SGHRS and CDR2 as YFSETQ. V was pared by 3 bases and J by 4 bases, with 4 bases between. The CDR3 totals 11 residues. This CDR3 is CASSWGETQYF. The DNA of the CDR3 is TGCGCCAGCAGCTGGGGAGAGACCCAGTACTTC. Together with reference TRBV5-1 and TRBJ2-5, the CDR3 gives the full variable domain: KAGVTQTPRYLIKTRGQQVTLSCSPISGHRSVSWYQQTPGQGLQFLFEYFSETQRNKGNFPGRFSGRQFSNSRSEMNVSTLELGDSALYLCASSWGETQYFGPGTRLLVL.

The CDR3 nucleotides are TGTGCCAGCAGTAGACAGGGGTGGACAGATACGCAGTATTTT. It yields the protein CASSRQGWTDTQYF. The rearrangement links TRBV5-4 to TRBJ2-3; 8 nucleotides align to TRBD1. The CDR3 is made up of 14 amino acids. The J segment lost 3 bases and the V segment lost 5 bases, leaving 5 bases of the junction unmatched. CDR1 SGHNT and CDR2 YYREEE come from the germline V gene (reference sequence).

V is TRBV6-6 and J is TRBJ2-6, with no clear D. V shed 9 bases and J shed 0 bases, with 9 bases lying between them. CDR3 length: 14 residues. Germline lookup yields CDR1 MNHNY and CDR2 SVGAGI (reference sequence). The CDR3 region is CASKQSSGANVLTF. DNA of the CDR3: TGTGCCAGTAAACAGAGCTCTGGGGCCAACGTCCTGACTTTC.

This chain connects TRBV5-1 to TRBJ2-2; TRBD1 agrees at 9 bases. The CDR3 totals 14 residues. V trimming: 6 bases; J trimming: 3 bases; junction bases outside the gene matches: 3. Looked up from germline, CDR1 is SGHRS and CDR2 is YFSETQ. The CDR3 DNA reads as TGCGCCAGCAACAGGGGGCGCGACACCGGGGAGCTGTTTTTT. Its translation: CASNRGRDTGELFF.

This chain joins TRBV28 and TRBJ2-3; no firm D call. This CDR3 comprises 13 residues. V lost 8 bases and J lost 3, with 12 bases in between. From germline, CDR1 is MDHEN and CDR2 SYDVKM. Written as DNA, the CDR3 is TGTGCCAGCCTTTCAAAGCCGACAGATACGCAGTATTTT. Protein sequence: CASLSKPTDTQYF.

This chain uses TRBV6-6 with TRBJ2-7; tentative D call: TRBD2 (6 bases). The germline V gene has CDR1 MNHNY and CDR2 SVGAGI (reference sequence). With 6 bases removed from V and 2 bases from J, the gap between germline ends came to 8 bases. The CDR3 consists of 12 residues. CDR3 coding DNA: TGTGCCAGCAGGGGGGGAGCCTACGAGCAGTACTTC. As protein: CASRGGAYEQYF.

The chain carries TRBV28 and TRBJ1-5; no reliable D call. Germline-derived CDR1 and CDR2 are MDHEN and SYDVKM. The CDR3 runs 15 residues. The ends were cut back, 4 bases at V and 5 bases at J, with 15 bases in the middle. The CDR3 bases are TGTGCCAGCAGTTATACGGATAGGCCGGATCAGCCCCAGCATTTT. Amino acid sequence: CASSYTDRPDQPQHF.

This sequence joins TRBV25-1 and TRBJ2-3, with D uncertain. CDR1 and CDR2 from the germline V gene are MGHDK and SYGVNS. Trimming removed 8 bases from V and 4 bases from J, with 13 bases in between. The CDR3 runs 13 residues. The CDR3 nucleotides are TGTGCCAGCGGTCGGAACGCCCCAGATACGCAGTATTTT. Translation: CASGRNAPDTQYF.

The J gene is TRBJ2-5, the V gene TRBV28, with TRBD1 matching over 7 bases. Per germline, CDR1 MDHEN and CDR2 SYDVKM. V lost 6 bases, J lost 3 bases, and 7 bases stayed unmatched. The CDR3 is made up of 14 amino acids. The CDR3 coding sequence is TGTGCCAGCAGACCCTGGGACAGCGAAGAGACCCAGTACTTC. Translation: CASRPWDSEETQYF. The full variable domain, rest sourced from reference TRBV28 and TRBJ2-5, is DVKVTQSSRYLVKRTGEKVFLECVQDMDHENMFWYRQDPGLGLRLIYFSYDVKMKEKGDIPEGYSVSREKKERFSLILESASTNQTSMYLCASRPWDSEETQYFGPGTRLLVL.

The chain combines TRBV20-1 with TRBJ2-1; 9 bases line up with TRBD2. Trimming at V came to 5 bases and at J to 10 bases, leaving 3 bases not matched to a gene. Germline CDR1 and CDR2: DFQATT and SNEGSKA (reference sequence). The CDR3 covers 11 residues. CDR3 DNA: TGCAGTGCTTCGCGGGGGGGAGAGCAGTTCTTC. This sequence encodes CSASRGGEQFF.

J is TRBJ2-1 and V is TRBV7-8; D is possibly TRBD2 (6 bases). The CDR3 has 17 amino acids. V dropped 1 base and J dropped 4 bases, with 17 bases sitting between them. Germline lookup yields CDR1 SGHVS and CDR2 FQNEAQ. The CDR3 loop reads CASSLGVRVSGYNEQFF. CDR3 DNA: TGTGCCAGCAGCTTAGGTGTTCGGGTTAGCGGATACAATGAGCAGTTCTTC.

The rearrangement joins TRBV19 to TRBJ2-7, with unresolved D. This CDR3 contains 14 residues. The germline CDR1 and CDR2 sequences are LNHDA and SQIVND (reference sequence). Trimming pared 3 bases from V and 3 bases from J, leaving 12 bases between. DNA of the CDR3: TGTGCCAGTAGTATGAGGCGGCAAAACTACGAGCAGTACTTC. Translated, it gives CASSMRRQNYEQYF.

This sequence joins TRBV7-2 and TRBJ2-7, with a weak D call TRBD2 (5 bases). The germline V gene has CDR1 SGHTA and CDR2 FQGNSA. The CDR3 length is 15 residues. Trimming left V 0 bases short and J 4 bases short, with 13 bases between. The CDR3 here is CASSLASGIGYEQYF. CDR3 sequence (DNA): TGTGCCAGCAGCTTAGCGTCCGGGATTGGGTACGAGCAGTACTTC.

The rearrangement joins TRBV7-8 to TRBJ2-2; D unclear. This CDR3 contains 14 residues. Germline V gives CDR1 SGHVS, CDR2 FQNEAQ. V lost 1 base and J 0 bases, leaving 3 bases between the germline ends. The CDR3 is CASSLVSNTGELFF. The DNA of the CDR3 is TGTGCCAGCAGCTTAGTGTCGAACACCGGGGAGCTGTTTTTT.

V gene TRBV7-9 combines with J gene TRBJ2-1; D not certain. Trimming pared 0 bases from V and 6 bases from J, leaving 18 bases between. The CDR3 is 17 amino acids. Germline V gene data show CDR1 as SEHNR and CDR2 as FQNEAQ (reference sequence). The CDR3 region has the DNA TGTGCCAGCAGCTTAGCGGAATCTCCCCCCAGGCCCAATGAGCAGTTCTTC. Its translation is CASSLAESPPRPNEQFF.

A word on this clone: The junction does not match germline at one end; this may be a read error. The chain has TRBV6-6 and TRBJ1-5; 7 positions agree with TRBD1. The CDR3 loop spans 14 amino acids. Germline assignment: CDR1 MNHNY and CDR2 SVGAGI (reference sequence). CDR3: CTSSIQGTDQPQHF. The CDR3 DNA follows: TGTACCAGCAGCATACAGGGGACGGATCAGCCCCAGCATTTT.

V and J are TRBV6-4 and TRBJ1-5; D not resolved. CDR1 is MRHNA, CDR2 SNTAGT, per germline. V was clipped by 6 bases and J by 3 bases, with 9 bases between them. The length of the CDR3 is 13 residues. CDR3 nucleotide sequence: TGTGCCAGCAGGAACACAGTCAATCAGCCCCAGCATTTT. It translates to CASRNTVNQPQHF.

This clone was recorded a few times. This chain uses TRBV16 with TRBJ1-5, with no clear D. CDR3 length: 12 amino acids. V lost 3 bases to trimming and J lost 9 bases, with 9 bases between them. Looked up from germline, CDR1 is KGHSY and CDR2 is FQNENV. The CDR3 DNA sequence: TGTGCCAGCAGCCAGTTTTTGCGGCCCCAGCATTTT. This sequence encodes CASSQFLRPQHF. Supplemented by reference TRBV16 and TRBJ1-5, the full variable domain reads GEEVAQTPKHLVRGEGQKAKLYCAPIKGHSYVFWYQQVLKNEFKFLISFQNENVFDETGMPKERFSAKCLPNSPCSLEIQATKLEDSAVYFCASSQFLRPQHFGDGTRLSIL.